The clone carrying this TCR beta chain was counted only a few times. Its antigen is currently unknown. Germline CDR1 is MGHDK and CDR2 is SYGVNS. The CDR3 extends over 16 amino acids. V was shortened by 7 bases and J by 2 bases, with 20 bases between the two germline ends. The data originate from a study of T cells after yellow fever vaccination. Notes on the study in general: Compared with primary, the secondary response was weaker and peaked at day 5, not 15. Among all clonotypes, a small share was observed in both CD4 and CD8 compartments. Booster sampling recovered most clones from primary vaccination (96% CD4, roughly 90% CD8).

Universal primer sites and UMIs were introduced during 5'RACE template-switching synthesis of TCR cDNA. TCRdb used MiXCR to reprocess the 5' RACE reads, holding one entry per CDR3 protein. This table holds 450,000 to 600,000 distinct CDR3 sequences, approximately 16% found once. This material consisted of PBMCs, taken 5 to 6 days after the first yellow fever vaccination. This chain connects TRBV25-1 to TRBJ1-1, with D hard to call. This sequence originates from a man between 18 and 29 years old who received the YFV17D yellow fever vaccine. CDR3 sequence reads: CASTNREGPPNTEAFF. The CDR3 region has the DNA TGTGCCAGCACCAATAGGGAGGGCCCGCCAAACACTGAAGCTTTCTTT.